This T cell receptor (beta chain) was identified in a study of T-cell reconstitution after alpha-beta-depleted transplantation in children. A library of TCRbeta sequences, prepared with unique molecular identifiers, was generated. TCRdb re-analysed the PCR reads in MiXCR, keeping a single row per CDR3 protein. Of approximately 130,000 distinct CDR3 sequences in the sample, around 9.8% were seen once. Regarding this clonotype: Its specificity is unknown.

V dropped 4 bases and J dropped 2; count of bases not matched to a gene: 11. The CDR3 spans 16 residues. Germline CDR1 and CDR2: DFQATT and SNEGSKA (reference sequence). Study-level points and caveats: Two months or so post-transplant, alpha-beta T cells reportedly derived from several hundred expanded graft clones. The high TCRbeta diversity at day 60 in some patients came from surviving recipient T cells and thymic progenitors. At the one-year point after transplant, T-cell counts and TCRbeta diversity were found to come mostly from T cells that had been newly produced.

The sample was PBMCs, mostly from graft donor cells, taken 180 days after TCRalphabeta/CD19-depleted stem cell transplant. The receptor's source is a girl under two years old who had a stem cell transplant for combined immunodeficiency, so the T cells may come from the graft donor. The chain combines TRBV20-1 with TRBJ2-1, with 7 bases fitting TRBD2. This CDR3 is CSAISPWRGTYNEQFF. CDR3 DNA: TGCAGTGCTATTAGTCCGTGGCGGGGGACCTACAATGAGCAGTTCTTC.